A selection of T cell receptor beta chains follows, all from one sample in a study of cytomegalovirus exposure and HLA in healthy donors. The data were produced by immunoSEQ multiplex PCR, yet TCRdb's version contains in-frame clones alone and is incomplete. Of hundreds of thousands of clones detected, approximately 83% appear once; the ten largest clones hold 0.71%. The specimen was PBMCs. The receptors originated from a boy between 2 and 10 years old in good health and CMV-seronegative. Each CDR3 is given with its conserved first and last residue. D genes are given only for firm matches. Part of the rows lack a size; the others show once, few, many or a class for expanded clones.

v_gene	j_gene	d_gene	abundance	CDR3aa	CDR3nt
TRBV2	TRBJ2-2	TRBD2	-	CASRPGLAVSGELFF	TGTGCCAGCAGGCCGGGACTAGCGGTATCCGGGGAGCTGTTTTTT
TRBV6-1	TRBJ1-2	-	-	CASSGGLGSNYGYTF	TGTGCCAGCAGTGGAGGGTTGGGCAGCAACTATGGCTACACCTTC
TRBV27	TRBJ2-5	TRBD1	-	CASSNDFGTGAETQYF	TGTGCCAGCAGTAACGACTTCGGGACAGGGGCAGAGACCCAGTACTTC
TRBV5-1	TRBJ2-7	TRBD2	-	CASSFLAGVYEQYF	TGCGCCAGCAGCTTCCTAGCGGGAGTTTACGAGCAGTACTTC
TRBV13	TRBJ2-1	TRBD2	few	CASRLLAGGSDEQFF	TGTGCCAGCAGGTTACTAGCGGGAGGGAGCGATGAGCAGTTCTTC
TRBV5-1	TRBJ2-1	TRBD2	-	CASSLEGLAGDEQFF	TGCGCCAGCAGCTTGGAGGGCCTAGCGGGGGATGAGCAGTTCTTC
TRBV7-9	TRBJ2-2	TRBD2	once	CASSPRGGLTGELFF	TGTGCCAGCAGCCCCCGGGGGGGGCTCACCGGGGAGCTGTTTTTT
TRBV7-9	TRBJ2-7	TRBD1	-	CASSLGTGTTYEQYF	TGTGCCAGCAGCCTAGGGACAGGGACTACCTACGAGCAGTACTTC
TRBV6-1	TRBJ1-2	-	-	CASSDRANYGYTF	TGTGCCAGCAGTGACAGGGCTAACTATGGCTACACCTTC
TRBV7-8	TRBJ2-3	TRBD2	-	CASSPLGGRTDTQYF	TGTGCCAGCAGCCCCCTGGGGGGGAGGACAGATACGCAGTATTTT
TRBV7-3	TRBJ2-7	TRBD2	-	CASSPGLAGEQYF	TGTGCCAGCAGCCCCGGACTAGCTGGCGAGCAGTACTTC
TRBV30	TRBJ1-2	-	-	CAWSVVVPDYGYTF	TGTGCCTGGAGTGTAGTCGTCCCGGACTATGGCTACACCTTC
TRBV5-1	TRBJ2-7	TRBD2	-	CASSLTLAGAFPDEQYF	TGCGCCAGCAGCTTGACGCTAGCGGGAGCTTTTCCCGACGAGCAGTACTTC
TRBV5-6	TRBJ2-3	TRBD2	-	CASSLGGGRRPDTQYF	TGTGCCAGCAGCTTGGGAGGCGGGAGAAGGCCAGATACGCAGTATTTT
TRBV20-1	TRBJ1-2	-	-	CSAGGGYGYTF	TGCAGTGCTGGAGGAGGGTATGGCTACACCTTC
TRBV7-2	TRBJ1-6	-	once	CAGSLTSSPLHF	TGTGCCGGCAGCCTCACGAGTTCACCCCTCCACTTT
TRBV6-4	TRBJ1-4	TRBD1	few	CASSEAAGQGNEKLFF	TGTGCCAGCAGCGAAGCGGCGGGACAGGGGAATGAAAAACTGTTTTTT
TRBV5-1	TRBJ1-5	-	-	CASSFTGNQPQHF	TGCGCCAGCAGCTTTACAGGGAATCAGCCCCAGCATTTT
TRBV9	TRBJ2-2	TRBD1	once	CASSRGQGTGELFF	TGTGCCAGCAGCCGTGGACAGGGCACCGGGGAGCTGTTTTTT
TRBV15	TRBJ2-5	TRBD2	-	CATSRSGGSAETQYF	TGTGCCACCAGCAGATCGGGAGGGTCAGCAGAGACCCAGTACTTC
TRBV21-1	TRBJ2-1	-	-	CASTAEKQFF	TGTGCCAGCACAGCGGAGAAGCAGTTCTTC
TRBV27	TRBJ2-7	TRBD1	-	CASRVGTGYSYEQYF	TGTGCCAGCAGGGTAGGGACAGGGTACTCCTACGAGCAGTACTTC
TRBV7-9	TRBJ2-7	TRBD1	-	CASSRTGCEQYF	TGTGCCAGCAGCCGGACAGGGTGCGAGCAGTACTTC
TRBV6-6	TRBJ2-1	-	-	CASSYDHLRGNEQFF	TGTGCCAGCAGTTACGACCACCTGCGAGGGAATGAGCAGTTCTTC
TRBV5-1	TRBJ2-3	-	-	CASSFGSGADTQYF	TGCGCCAGCAGCTTTGGTTCGGGGGCAGATACGCAGTATTTT
TRBV6-5	TRBJ2-1	-	-	CASSSPSSANSCEQFF	TGTGCCAGCAGTTCCCCCTCCAGCGCAAACTCGTGTGAGCAGTTCTTC
TRBV14	TRBJ2-7	TRBD2	once	CASSRRLAGDDEQYF	TGTGCCAGCAGCCGAAGACTAGCGGGAGACGACGAGCAGTACTTC
TRBV6-1	TRBJ1-5	TRBD1	-	CASRFPGGGNQPQHF	TGTGCCAGCAGGTTCCCAGGGGGCGGCAATCAGCCCCAGCATTTT
TRBV29-1	TRBJ2-1	-	-	CSVDLEAEVNEQFF	TGCAGCGTTGACTTAGAGGCAGAGGTGAATGAGCAGTTCTTC
TRBV15	TRBJ2-1	TRBD1	-	CATSRTGRQRLQFF	TGTGCCACCAGCAGGACAGGGCGCCAACGTCTCCAGTTCTTC
TRBV7-2	TRBJ2-2	TRBD2	-	CASSSVAGGVATGELFF	TGTGCCAGCAGCTCCGTAGCGGGAGGAGTAGCCACCGGGGAGCTGTTTTTT
TRBV6-1	TRBJ1-1	-	-	CASSEVKGRGKTEAFF	TGTGCCAGCAGTGAAGTTAAAGGGAGGGGAAAAACTGAAGCTTTCTTT
TRBV5-6	TRBJ1-1	-	-	CASSAGFVNTEAFF	TGTGCCAGCAGCGCGGGGTTTGTGAACACTGAAGCTTTCTTT
TRBV2	TRBJ1-5	TRBD1	few	CASIPDRERQPQHF	TGTGCCAGCATTCCTGACAGGGAAAGACAGCCCCAGCATTTT
TRBV7-9	TRBJ2-7	TRBD2	-	CASSYGLAGGYEQYF	TGTGCCAGCAGCTATGGACTAGCGGGAGGGTACGAGCAGTACTTC
TRBV13	TRBJ2-1	-	-	CASSSRDSPGSYNEQFF	TGTGCCAGCAGCAGCCGGGACTCCCCTGGCTCCTACAATGAGCAGTTCTTC
TRBV6-1	TRBJ2-7	-	-	CASRERSSYEQYF	TGTGCCAGCAGGGAGCGGAGCTCCTACGAGCAGTACTTC
TRBV5-4	TRBJ1-2	TRBD1	once	CASSVQGAGGYTF	TGTGCCAGCAGCGTACAGGGGGCGGGTGGCTACACCTTC
TRBV6-5	TRBJ1-4	-	few	CASRNHRMTNEKLFF	TGTGCCAGCAGGAACCACAGGATGACTAATGAAAAACTGTTTTTT
TRBV7-2	TRBJ2-3	TRBD1	-	CASSFRGQSTDTQYF	TGTGCCAGCAGCTTCAGGGGGCAGAGCACAGATACGCAGTATTTT
TRBV9	TRBJ2-7	TRBD1	-	CASSVGTGGEQYF	TGTGCCAGCAGCGTAGGGACAGGGGGCGAGCAGTACTTC
TRBV5-4	TRBJ2-7	TRBD1	few	CASSQRDRPTYEQYF	TGTGCCAGCAGCCAACGGGACAGACCCACCTACGAGCAGTACTTC
TRBV5-6	TRBJ1-1	-	few	CASSFGAAPRNTEAFF	TGTGCCAGCAGCTTTGGGGCCGCCCCTCGGAACACTGAAGCTTTCTTT
TRBV5-4	TRBJ1-1	-	few	CASSFDSKNTEAFF	TGTGCCAGCAGCTTTGACAGCAAGAACACTGAAGCTTTCTTT
TRBV5-1	TRBJ1-6	-	-	CASSLPGGPSPLHF	TGCGCCAGCAGCCTCCCGGGGGGGCCTTCACCCCTCCACTTT
TRBV4-2	TRBJ1-5	TRBD1	-	CASSQGDRGGSNQPQHF	TGTGCCAGCAGCCAAGGAGACAGGGGGGGAAGCAATCAGCCCCAGCATTTT
TRBV6-5	TRBJ1-2	TRBD1	-	CASSQGQGIWYGYTF	TGTGCCAGCTCCCAAGGACAGGGAATTTGGTATGGCTACACCTTC
TRBV19	TRBJ1-5	-	-	CASSPQRSGSNQPQHF	TGTGCCAGTAGTCCCCAACGCTCCGGGAGCAATCAGCCCCAGCATTTT
TRBV4-1	TRBJ2-7	TRBD2	-	CASSQERGGSYEQYF	TGCGCCAGCAGCCAAGAACGGGGGGGCTCCTACGAGCAGTACTTC
TRBV6-1	TRBJ2-7	-	-	CASSGLLGEQYF	TGTGCCAGCAGTGGGCTCCTAGGAGAGCAGTACTTC
TRBV5-4	TRBJ2-2	TRBD1	-	CASSLGQGLNTGELFF	TGTGCCAGCAGCTTGGGACAGGGGTTAAACACCGGGGAGCTGTTTTTT
TRBV30	TRBJ2-3	TRBD2	-	CAWSEGSGRSPDTQYF	TGTGCCTGGAGTGAGGGTAGCGGGAGATCCCCAGATACGCAGTATTTT
TRBV6-5	TRBJ2-1	-	-	CASSPTNSGNEQFF	TGTGCCAGCAGCCCCACCAACAGCGGGAATGAGCAGTTCTTC
TRBV4-1	TRBJ2-1	-	once	CASSQVNFVPPPDEQFF	TGCGCCAGCAGCCAAGTTAATTTTGTGCCTCCCCCGGATGAGCAGTTCTTC